This is a list of T cell receptor beta chains from one sample in a study of blood T cell repertoires in COVID-19. The table came from immunoSEQ multiplex PCR; TCRdb's copy has only in-frame clones and leaves some out. The table records tens of thousands of clones, approximately 80% of them present only once. Sequencing was done on a sample of peripheral blood. The receptors were sampled from a human donor in a cohort sampled during active COVID-19. The CDR3 runs from the conserved cysteine through the conserved F or W. Fields, in order: D gene, J gene, V gene, CDR3 protein, CDR3 DNA. A D gene is named only where the DNA matches it firmly.

d_gene: .; j_gene: TRBJ2-5; v_gene: TRBV7-2; CDR3aa: CASSFRGRETQYF; CDR3nt: TGTGCCAGCAGCTTCCGGGGGAGAGAGACCCAGTACTTC
d_gene: .; j_gene: TRBJ2-1; v_gene: TRBV5-4; CDR3aa: CASSSSTSMMGFNEQFF; CDR3nt: TGTGCCAGCAGCTCCTCGACTAGTATGATGGGATTCAATGAGCAGTTCTTC
d_gene: TRBD1; j_gene: TRBJ2-5; v_gene: TRBV24-1; CDR3aa: CATSDPGDRGRETQYF; CDR3nt: TGTGCCACCAGTGATCCTGGGGACAGGGGAAGGGAGACCCAGTACTTC
d_gene: TRBD2; j_gene: TRBJ2-1; v_gene: TRBV7-2; CDR3aa: CASSSSLAGGLNEQFF; CDR3nt: TGTGCCAGCAGCTCCTCCCTAGCGGGAGGATTGAATGAGCAGTTCTTC
d_gene: .; j_gene: TRBJ2-5; v_gene: TRBV6-5; CDR3aa: CASSPDQETQYF; CDR3nt: TGTGCCAGCAGTCCCGACCAAGAGACCCAGTACTTC
d_gene: TRBD2; j_gene: TRBJ2-1; v_gene: TRBV9; CDR3aa: CASSVEAGVFNEQFF; CDR3nt: TGTGCCAGCAGCGTAGAAGCGGGAGTATTCAATGAGCAGTTCTTC
d_gene: TRBD1; j_gene: TRBJ2-5; v_gene: TRBV6-2/TRBV6-3; CDR3aa: CASSLHGTEETQYF; CDR3nt: TGTGCCAGCAGTTTACACGGGACAGAAGAGACCCAGTACTTC
d_gene: TRBD1; j_gene: TRBJ1-1; v_gene: TRBV5-5; CDR3aa: CASSLRGGALTGANTEAFF; CDR3nt: TGTGCCAGCAGCTTGAGGGGTGGTGCCCTTACAGGGGCGAACACTGAAGCTTTCTTT
d_gene: .; j_gene: TRBJ2-7; v_gene: TRBV11-3; CDR3aa: CASSLDRRGTPSYEQYF; CDR3nt: TGTGCCAGCAGCTTAGATCGTCGTGGGACACCCTCCTACGAGCAGTACTTC
d_gene: TRBD2; j_gene: TRBJ2-5; v_gene: TRBV10-2; CDR3aa: CASSVGGRSETQYF; CDR3nt: TGCGCCAGCAGTGTGGGCGGGAGGTCAGAGACCCAGTACTTC
d_gene: TRBD1; j_gene: TRBJ2-7; v_gene: TRBV19; CDR3aa: CASSGRDRAYEQYF; CDR3nt: TGTGCCAGTAGTGGCCGGGACAGAGCCTACGAGCAGTACTTC